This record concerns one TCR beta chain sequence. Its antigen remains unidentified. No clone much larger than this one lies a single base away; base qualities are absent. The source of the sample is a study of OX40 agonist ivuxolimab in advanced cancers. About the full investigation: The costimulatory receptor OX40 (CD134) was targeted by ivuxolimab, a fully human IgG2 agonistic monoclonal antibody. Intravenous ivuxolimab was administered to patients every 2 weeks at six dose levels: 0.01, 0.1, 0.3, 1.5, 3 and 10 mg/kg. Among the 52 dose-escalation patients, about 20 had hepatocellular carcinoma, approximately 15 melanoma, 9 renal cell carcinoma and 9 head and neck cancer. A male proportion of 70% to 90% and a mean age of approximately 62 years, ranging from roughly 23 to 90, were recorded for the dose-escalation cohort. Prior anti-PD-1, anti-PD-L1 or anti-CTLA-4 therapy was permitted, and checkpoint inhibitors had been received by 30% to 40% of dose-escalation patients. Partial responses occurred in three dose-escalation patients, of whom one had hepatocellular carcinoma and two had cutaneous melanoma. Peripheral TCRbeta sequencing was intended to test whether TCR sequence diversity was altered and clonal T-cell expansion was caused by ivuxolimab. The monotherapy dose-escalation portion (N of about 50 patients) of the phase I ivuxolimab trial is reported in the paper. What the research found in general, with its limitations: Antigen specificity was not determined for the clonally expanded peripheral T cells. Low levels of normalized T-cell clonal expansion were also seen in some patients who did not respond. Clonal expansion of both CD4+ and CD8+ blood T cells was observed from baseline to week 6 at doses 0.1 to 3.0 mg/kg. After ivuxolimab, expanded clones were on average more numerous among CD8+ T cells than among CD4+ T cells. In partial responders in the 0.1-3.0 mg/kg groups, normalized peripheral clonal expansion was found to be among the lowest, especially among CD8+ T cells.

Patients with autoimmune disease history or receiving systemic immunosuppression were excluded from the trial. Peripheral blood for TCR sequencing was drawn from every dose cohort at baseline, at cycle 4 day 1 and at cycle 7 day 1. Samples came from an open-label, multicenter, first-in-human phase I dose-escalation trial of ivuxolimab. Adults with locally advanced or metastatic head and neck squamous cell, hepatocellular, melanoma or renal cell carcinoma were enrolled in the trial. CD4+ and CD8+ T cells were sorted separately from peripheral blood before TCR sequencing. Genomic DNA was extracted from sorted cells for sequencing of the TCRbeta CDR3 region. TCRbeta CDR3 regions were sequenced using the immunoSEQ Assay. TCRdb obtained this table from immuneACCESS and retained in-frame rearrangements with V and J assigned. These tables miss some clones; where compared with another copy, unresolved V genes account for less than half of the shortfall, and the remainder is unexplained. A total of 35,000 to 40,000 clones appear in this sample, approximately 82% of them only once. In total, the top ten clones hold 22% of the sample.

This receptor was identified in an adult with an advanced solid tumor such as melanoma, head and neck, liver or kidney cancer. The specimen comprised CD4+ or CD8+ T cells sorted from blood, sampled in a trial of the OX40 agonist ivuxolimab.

CDR3 sequence: CASSHVSEGRQPQHF. The nucleotides are TGCGCCAGCAGCCATGTCTCAGAAGGAAGACAGCCCCAGCATTTT. The chain links TRBV4-1 with TRBJ1-5; no D gene call is confident. CDR1 and CDR2 are drawn from the germline V gene: MGHRA, YSYEKL. Measured from the cysteine to the phenylalanine, the CDR3 is 15 residues long. The only DNA kept is the CDR3, 45 bases in frame from the first base. The V and J ends are trimmed by 3 bases and 7 bases, leaving 16 bases between them.